This T cell receptor (beta chain) derives from a study of identifying expanded T cells in peripheral blood. Collection occurred without any documented infections or immune events in donors. Profiling relied on immunoSEQ multiplex PCR, and the TCRdb table lists in-frame clones only, not all of them. Of fewer than 85,000 clones in the sample, 84% were seen once. Germline trimming cut 1 base from V and 3 bases from J; bases unmatched to any gene: 4. The germline gives CDR1 MGHDK, CDR2 SYGVNS. The length of the CDR3 is 15 residues. This clonotype was sampled from a person between 18 and 75 years old in good health. Sequencing input: blood. This chain connects TRBV25-1 to TRBJ2-7, with 9 bases lining up with TRBD1. CDR3 residues: CASSESRTGDYEQYF. CDR3 coding DNA: TGTGCCAGCAGTGAATCTCGGACAGGGGACTACGAGCAGTACTTC.